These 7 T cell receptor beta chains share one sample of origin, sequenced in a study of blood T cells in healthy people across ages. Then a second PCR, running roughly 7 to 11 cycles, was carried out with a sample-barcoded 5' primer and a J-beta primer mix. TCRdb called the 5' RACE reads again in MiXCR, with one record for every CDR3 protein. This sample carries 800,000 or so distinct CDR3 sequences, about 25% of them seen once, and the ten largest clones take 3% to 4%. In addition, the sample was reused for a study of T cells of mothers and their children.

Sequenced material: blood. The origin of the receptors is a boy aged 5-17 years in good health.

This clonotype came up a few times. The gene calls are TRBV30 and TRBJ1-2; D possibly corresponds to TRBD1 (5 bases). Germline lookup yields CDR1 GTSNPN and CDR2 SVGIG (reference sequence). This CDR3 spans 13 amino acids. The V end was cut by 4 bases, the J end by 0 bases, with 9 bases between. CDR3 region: CAWTGSPNYGYTF. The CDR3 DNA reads TGTGCCTGGACAGGGAGCCCTAACTATGGCTACACCTTC.

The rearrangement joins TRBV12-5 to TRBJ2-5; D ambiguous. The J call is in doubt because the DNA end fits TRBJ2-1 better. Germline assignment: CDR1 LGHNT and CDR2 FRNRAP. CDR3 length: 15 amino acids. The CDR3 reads CASGSLVGGYNEQFF. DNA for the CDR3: TGTGCTAGTGGTTCCTTAGTGGGTGGCTACAATGAGCAGTTCTTC.

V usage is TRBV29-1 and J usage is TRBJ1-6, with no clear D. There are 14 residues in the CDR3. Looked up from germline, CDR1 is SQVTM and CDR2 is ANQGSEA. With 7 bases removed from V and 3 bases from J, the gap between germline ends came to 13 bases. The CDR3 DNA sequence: TGCAGCGGTGTCCCCGGGAGCTATAATTCACCCCTCCACTTT. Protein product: CSGVPGSYNSPLHF.

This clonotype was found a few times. The CDR3 region has the DNA TGTGCCAGCAGATCGGGCGGTGTCGGAGAGACCCAGTACTTC. It encodes CASRSGGVGETQYF. The rearrangement links TRBV6-6 to TRBJ2-5; unclear D gene. With 6 bases removed from V and 4 bases from J, the gap between germline ends came to 15 bases. The CDR3 covers 14 residues. Looked up from germline, CDR1 is MNHNY and CDR2 is SVGAGI (reference sequence).

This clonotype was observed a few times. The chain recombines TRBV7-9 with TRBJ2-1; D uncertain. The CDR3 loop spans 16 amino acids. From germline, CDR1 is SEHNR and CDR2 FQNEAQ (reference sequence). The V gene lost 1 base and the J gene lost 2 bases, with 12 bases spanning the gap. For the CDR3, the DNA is TGTGCCAGCAGCTTAGGGTATGGCAGTACCTACAATGAGCAGTTCTTC. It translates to CASSLGYGSTYNEQFF.

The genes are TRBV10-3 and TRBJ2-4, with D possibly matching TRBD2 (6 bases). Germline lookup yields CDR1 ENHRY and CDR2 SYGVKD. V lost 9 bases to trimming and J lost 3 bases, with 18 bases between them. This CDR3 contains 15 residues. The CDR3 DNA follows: TGTGCCATGTTCGGGGGTACAGAAGGCAAAAACATTCAGTACTTC. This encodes CAMFGGTEGKNIQYF.

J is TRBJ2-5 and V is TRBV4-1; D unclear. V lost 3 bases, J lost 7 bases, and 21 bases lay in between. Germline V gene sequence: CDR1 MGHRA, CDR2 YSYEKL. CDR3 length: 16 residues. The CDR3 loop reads CASSQNVASSKVTQYF. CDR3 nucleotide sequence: TGCGCCAGCAGCCAGAATGTCGCTAGTTCTAAGGTGACCCAGTACTTC.